The source of this TCR beta chain is a study of human T cells and chemical hapten exposure. Study details: Weekly administration of diphenylcyclopropenone to the scalp of patients continued throughout the approximately 23-week study.

From the RACE reads, TCRdb called clonotypes with MiXCR, one entry per CDR3 protein. The table includes about 120,000 distinct CDR3 sequences, approximately 11% detected once. This CDR3 is built from 15 residues. Germline V gives CDR1 SEHNR, CDR2 FQNEAQ (reference sequence). Losses at the gene ends were 3 bases for V and 4 bases for J; bases not matched to a gene: 1. Time point reported: patch test 3, about 24 weeks after DPC sensitization. The treatment here: therapeutic diphenylcyclopropenone sensitization with weekly scalp DPC. Total RNA was isolated from unfractionated whole blood. The chain employs TRBV7-9 and TRBJ2-5; 14 positions match TRBD2. The sequence was obtained from a woman between 50 and 59 years old with alopecia areata. Some clones in this sample may be carry-over from other donors' samples. The sample was whole blood, taken in connection with sensitization to the hapten diphenylcyclopropenone (DPC). The CDR3, as DNA: TGTGCCAGCAGCTTGGGACTAGCGGGAGTAGAGACCCAGTACTTC. Its protein product is CASSLGLAGVETQYF.